This T cell receptor beta chain was observed in a study of Graves' ophthalmopathy and Graves' hyperthyroidism. Study-wide findings and caveats: Detected in blood as well were most expanded thyroid clonotypes with frequency above 0.001.

Amplification targeted the TCR beta CDR3 regions, with RNA transcripts as the source material. HTBI-primed RT-PCR formed the first round, and a multiplex PCR formed the second. Each CDR3 protein is one row after TCRdb ran MiXCR on the multiplex PCR reads. The table shows a few hundred thousand distinct CDR3 sequences, with about 35% occurring only once. Hyperthyroidism patients were newly diagnosed, ill under 2 months, and aged 18 to 65 years. Of note for this clonotype: Its target is unknown. This CDR3 fails to terminate in the conserved phenylalanine or tryptophan, so it likely reflects a read error. Because the CDR3's place on the DNA is in doubt, the DNA is left out and the CDR3 is given as listed by TCRdb.

8 amino acids form the CDR3, both terminal residues included. Germline loops: CDR1 SGDLS, CDR2 YYNGEE. This chain links TRBV9 with TRBJ2-5; whether TRBD2, the table's D call, matches the DNA was not checked. The clonotype originates from an adult man with Graves' hyperthyroidism. Sequenced sample: peripheral blood or thyroid tissue (not recorded which). CDR3 residues: CASSQGAR.